This is a list of T cell receptor beta chains from one sample in a study of blood T cell repertoires in COVID-19. Repertoires were generated with immunoSEQ multiplex PCR, while TCRdb's copy carries only in-frame clones and drops some. The sample has approximately 210,000 clones; 85% to 90% are singletons. The material sequenced was PBMCs or T cells enriched from blood (not recorded which). Every receptor here comes from a woman aged 45 to 65 with acute COVID-19. Both conserved end residues are part of each CDR3. A D gene is named only where the DNA matches it firmly. Clone size is not always given. Where it is, it says once, few, many or a class for expanded clones.

CDR3 DNA,CDR3 protein,D gene,J gene,V gene,clone size
TGTGCCAGCAGCTCGACAGCAGGGTTAGGAGAATCGCCGTACTTC,CASSSTAGLGESPYF,.,TRBJ2-7,TRBV7-2,.
TGTGCCAGCAGCTTGTCAGGCGGGGAGCTGTTTTTT,CASSLSGGELFF,.,TRBJ2-2,TRBV11-3,.
TGTGCCAGCAGGGAGAGCTCTGGAAACACCATATATTTT,CASRESSGNTIYF,.,TRBJ1-3,TRBV12-3/TRBV12-4,.
TGTGCCAGCAGCGTAGGAGGCCAGGGCAGCTCCTACGAGCAGTACTTC,CASSVGGQGSSYEQYF,.,TRBJ2-7,TRBV9,.
TGCGCCAGCAGTCGGGAGAAGAGGGAATCTTATGGTAGCGTATCCTACGAGCAGTACTTC,CASSREKRESYGSVSYEQYF,.,TRBJ2-7,TRBV23-1,.
TGCGCCAGCAGCGCTAGCGGGTTACCCTACGAGCAGTACTTC,CASSASGLPYEQYF,TRBD2,TRBJ2-7,TRBV5-1,.
TGTGCCAGCAGCTTAAAGCCAAAGACACCCCTCCACTTT,CASSLKPKTPLHF,.,TRBJ1-6,TRBV7-3,.
TGTGCCAGCAGTTTTCCGGGACTAGCGGGACGCAATGAGCAGTTCTTC,CASSFPGLAGRNEQFF,TRBD2,TRBJ2-1,TRBV7-2,.
TGTGCCAGCAGCTTTGAAAAAGGGACAGGTCGCTCCTACGAGCAGTACTTC,CASSFEKGTGRSYEQYF,TRBD1,TRBJ2-7,TRBV5-5,.
TGTGCCAGTAGTAAACCAGCAGCGGGAGGGCCTGGTCACGAGCAGTACTTC,CASSKPAAGGPGHEQYF,TRBD2,TRBJ2-7,TRBV19,once
TGCGCCAGCGGCGGACAGGGGGGGAACACTGAAGCTTTCTTT,CASGGQGGNTEAFF,TRBD1,TRBJ1-1,TRBV5-1,once
TGTGCCAGCAGTTCCAGACTTAACGAGCAGTACTTC,CASSSRLNEQYF,.,TRBJ2-7,TRBV5-6,once
TGTGCCAGCAGCTCCGGGGACAGCCTTGAAAAACTGTTTTTT,CASSSGDSLEKLFF,TRBD1,TRBJ1-4,TRBV11-2,.
TGTGCCAGCAGTTTTGCGCAGGGACTCAATGAGCAGTTCTTC,CASSFAQGLNEQFF,.,TRBJ2-1,TRBV28,.
TGTGCCAGCAGCCTCGGGACTAGCGGCAATGAGCAGTTCTTC,CASSLGTSGNEQFF,TRBD2,TRBJ2-1,TRBV7-2,.
TGTGCCAGCACCTCGGGCGGGGGGGGTCTGTACTTC,CASTSGGGGLYF,TRBD2,TRBJ2-7,TRBV27,.
TGTGCCAGCAGCTCCCCTCTCGGGACTAGCGGGTCCGGGGAGCTGTTTTTT,CASSSPLGTSGSGELFF,TRBD2,TRBJ2-2,TRBV7-2,.
TGTGCCAGCTCACCAGGACAGAACACTGAAGCTTTCTTT,CASSPGQNTEAFF,.,TRBJ1-1,TRBV18,.
TGTGCCAGCTCCATCCCCCAGGTCGGCACCGGGGAGCTGTTTTTT,CASSIPQVGTGELFF,.,TRBJ2-2,TRBV18,.
TGTGCCAGCAGTTCGGGTATCTTTAATTCACCCCTCCACTTT,CASSSGIFNSPLHF,.,TRBJ1-6,TRBV6-9,once
TGTGCCAGCAGCTTAATGTTCCCAGGGTTAGGGGATGGCTACACCTTC,CASSLMFPGLGDGYTF,.,TRBJ1-2,TRBV7-3,.
TGTGCCAGCAGCCAGTTCGGGACTAGCGGCTCCTACAATGAGCAGTTCTTC,CASSQFGTSGSYNEQFF,TRBD2,TRBJ2-1,TRBV4-2,once
TGCGCCAGCAGCCAAGATGGACTAGCGGGAGGGGGCACAGATACGCAGTATTTT,CASSQDGLAGGGTDTQYF,TRBD2,TRBJ2-3,TRBV4-1,.
TGCGCCAGCAGCCCCAATGATTCCCCGGGACAGTTCTATGGCTACACCTTC,CASSPNDSPGQFYGYTF,TRBD1,TRBJ1-2,TRBV4-1,.